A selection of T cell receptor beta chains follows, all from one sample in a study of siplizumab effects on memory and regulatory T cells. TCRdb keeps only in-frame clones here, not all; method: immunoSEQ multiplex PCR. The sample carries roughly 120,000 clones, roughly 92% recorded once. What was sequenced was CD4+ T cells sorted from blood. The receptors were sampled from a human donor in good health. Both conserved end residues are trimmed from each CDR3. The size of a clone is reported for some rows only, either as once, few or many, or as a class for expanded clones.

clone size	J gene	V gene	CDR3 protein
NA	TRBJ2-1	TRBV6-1	ASSEDPNGGREQF
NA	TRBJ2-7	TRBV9	ASSAKAGLSYEQY
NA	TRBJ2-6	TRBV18	ASSPSQIYSGANVLT
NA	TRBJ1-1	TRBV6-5	ASTVGGGAEAF
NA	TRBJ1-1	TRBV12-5	ASGDPGHTNTEAF
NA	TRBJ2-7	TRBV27	ASSYGRAREQY
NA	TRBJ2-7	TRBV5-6	ASSLNSYEQY
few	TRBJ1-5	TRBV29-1	SVGGQSNQPQH
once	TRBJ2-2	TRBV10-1	ASSASGRTYSTGELF
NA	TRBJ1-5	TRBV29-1	SVAGQGSQPQH
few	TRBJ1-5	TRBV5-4	ASSSGRGQPQH
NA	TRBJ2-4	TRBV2	ASSGTSGGAKNIQY
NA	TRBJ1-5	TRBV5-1	ASSPRSGPNQPQH
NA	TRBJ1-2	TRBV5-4	ASSPTAGTINYGYT
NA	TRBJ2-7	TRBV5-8	ASSPGQGADEQY
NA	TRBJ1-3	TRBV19	ASSITGTGSSGNTIY
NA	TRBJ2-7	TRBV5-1	ASSSDRVHEQY
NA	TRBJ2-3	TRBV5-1	ASSLAYWQGNTDTQY
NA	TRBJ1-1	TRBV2	ASSGGGTLNTEAF
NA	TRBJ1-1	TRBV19	ASSQPQGGGTEAF
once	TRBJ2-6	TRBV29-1	SVDGGRANVLT
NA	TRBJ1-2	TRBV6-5	ASRQPGTDYGYT
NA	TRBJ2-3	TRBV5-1	ASSRGGQAGPDTQY
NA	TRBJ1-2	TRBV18	ASSPRTEDGYT
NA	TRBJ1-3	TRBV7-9	ASSLVFGAHHDSGNTIY
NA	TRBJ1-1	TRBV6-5	ASSYRRGSEAF
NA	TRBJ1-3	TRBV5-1	ASSLGVGARNTIY
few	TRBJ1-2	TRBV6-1	ASSEATSVYT
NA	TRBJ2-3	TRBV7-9	ASSLEQGTQY
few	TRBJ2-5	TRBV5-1	ASSFKETQY
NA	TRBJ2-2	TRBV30	AWGAGAYTGELF
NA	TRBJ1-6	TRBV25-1	ASSESQRYNSPLH
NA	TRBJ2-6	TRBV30	AWSRGRVRSGANVLT
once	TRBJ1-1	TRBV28	ASRLAFEAF
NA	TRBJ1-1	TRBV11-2	ASSPRRQGNTEAF
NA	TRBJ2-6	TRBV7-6	ASSQTRGRRSGANVLT